The 4 T cell receptor beta chains below all came from one sample that was sequenced in a study of T cells in Graves' hyperthyroidism and ophthalmopathy. Regions amplified from RNA transcripts were the TCR beta CDR3 regions. An initial round of RT-PCR targeting the TCR CDR3 relied on the HTBI primer set. TCRdb passed the multiplex PCR reads through MiXCR, listing each CDR3 protein once. The sample has 400,000 to 450,000 distinct CDR3 sequences, roughly 14% seen once. Sequenced sample: blood. These receptors were collected from a man between 18 and 35 years old with Graves' ophthalmopathy.

This clonotype was recorded many times. The chain links TRBV6-5 to TRBJ1-1; D is possibly TRBD1 (5 bases). The CDR3 covers 13 residues. The V gene's germline CDR1 is MNHEY and CDR2 SVGAGI. V was shortened by 2 bases and J by 4 bases, with 8 bases between the two germline ends. This CDR3 is CASSYTGGTEAFF. The CDR3 coding sequence is TGTGCCAGCAGTTACACGGGGGGCACTGAAGCTTTCTTT.

This clonotype was counted at least ten times. The chain recombines TRBV2 with TRBJ2-7, with 8 nucleotides matching TRBD2. With V trimmed by 8 bases and J by 6 bases, 3 bases remained unmatched. The CDR3 length is 11 residues. The germline CDR1 and CDR2 sequences are SNHLY and FYNNEI. The DNA of the CDR3 is TGTGCCAGCGGACTAGCTCCCGAGCAGTACTTC. Translated, it gives CASGLAPEQYF.

In the case of this clonotype: This could be a read error, since a much larger clone is one nucleotide away. The J gene is TRBJ2-3, the V gene TRBV20-1, with 8 bases fitting TRBD2. This CDR3 is built from 15 residues. The V and J ends lost 3 bases and 0 bases, in that order; junction bases with no gene match: 5. CDR1 and CDR2 from the germline V gene are DFQATT and SNEGSKA (reference sequence). The CDR3 loop is CSASTSGPSTDTQYF. The CDR3 DNA reads as TGCAGTGCTAGTACTAGCGGCCCTAGCACAGATACGCAGTATTTT.

This clonotype appeared a few times. The chain has TRBV10-3 and TRBJ1-4; TRBD1 might be the D (5 bases). Between the trimmed V and J ends, which lost 6 bases and 4 bases, there was a span of 15 bases. The CDR3 is made up of 15 amino acids. The germline V gene has CDR1 ENHRY and CDR2 SYGVKD. CDR3 bases: TGTGCCATCAGCGGTGGAGTGGGGGGTAATGAAAAACTGTTTTTT. Its translation: CAISGGVGGNEKLFF.